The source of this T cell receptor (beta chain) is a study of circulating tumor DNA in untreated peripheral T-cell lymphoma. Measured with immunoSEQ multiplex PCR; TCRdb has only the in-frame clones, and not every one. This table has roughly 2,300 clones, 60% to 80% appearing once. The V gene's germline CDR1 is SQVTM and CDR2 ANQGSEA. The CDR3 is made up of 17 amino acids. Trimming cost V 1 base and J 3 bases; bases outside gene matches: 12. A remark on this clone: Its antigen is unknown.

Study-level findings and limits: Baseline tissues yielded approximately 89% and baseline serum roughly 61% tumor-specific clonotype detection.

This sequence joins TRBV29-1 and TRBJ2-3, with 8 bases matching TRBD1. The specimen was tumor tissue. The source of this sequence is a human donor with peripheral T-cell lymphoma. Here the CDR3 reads CSVEASGGSSSTDTQYF. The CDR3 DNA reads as TGCAGCGTTGAAGCCTCAGGGGGCTCAAGTTCGACAGATACGCAGTATTTT.